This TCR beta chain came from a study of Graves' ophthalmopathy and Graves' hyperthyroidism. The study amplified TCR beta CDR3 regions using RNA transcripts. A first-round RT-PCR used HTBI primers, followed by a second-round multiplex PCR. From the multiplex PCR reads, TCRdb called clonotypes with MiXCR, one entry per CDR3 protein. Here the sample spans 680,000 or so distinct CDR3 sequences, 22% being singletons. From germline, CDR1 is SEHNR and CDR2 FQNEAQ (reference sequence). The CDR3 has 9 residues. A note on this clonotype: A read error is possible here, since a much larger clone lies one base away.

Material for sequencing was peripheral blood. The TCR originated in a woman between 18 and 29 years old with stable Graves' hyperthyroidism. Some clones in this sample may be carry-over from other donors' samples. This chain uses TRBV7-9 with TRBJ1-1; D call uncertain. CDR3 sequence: CALGQQVCF. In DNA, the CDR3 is TGTGCCCTCGGGCAACAAGTCTGCTTT.